This T cell receptor beta chain came from a study of blood T cell repertoires in COVID-19. Study-wide context: The cDNA or gDNA used as material had been derived from T cells, B-cell-depleted T cells, or PBMCs.

CDR1 and CDR2 from the germline V gene are SGDLS and YYNGEE. Losses at the gene ends were 4 bases for V and 8 bases for J; bases not matched to a gene: 7. The length of the CDR3 is 13 residues. Worth noting for this clone: Other nucleotide sequences in the sample specify the same CDR3.

Only in-frame clones appear in the TCRdb table, and some are missing; sequencing was by immunoSEQ multiplex PCR. The table records some 450,000 clones, 85% to 90% of them present only once. The material sequenced was peripheral blood. This TCR was recovered from a man younger than 30 with COVID-19, enrolled during active disease. This chain uses TRBV9 with TRBJ1-2; 8 bases line up with TRBD1. The CDR3 is CASSPGQGDGYTF. The CDR3 bases are TGTGCCAGCAGCCCCGGACAGGGCGACGGCTACACCTTC.